One and the same sample provided the 8 T cell receptor beta chains below, sequenced in a study of T cell responses to AZD1222 COVID-19 vaccine. TCRdb keeps only in-frame clones here, not all; method: immunoSEQ multiplex PCR. This sample has roughly 150,000 clones, with over 75% found just once. The sample in question was peripheral blood, obtained on day 0 of AZD1222 vaccination. All receptors come from an adult in good health.

The chain has TRBV15 and TRBJ1-5; D is uncertain. V lost 0 bases to trimming and J lost 0 bases, with 12 bases between them. This CDR3 is built from 17 residues. The germline V gene encodes CDR1 LNHNV and CDR2 YYDKDF (reference sequence). CDR3 DNA: TGTGCCACCAGCAGAGAGCATACCCCGTCTAGCAATCAGCCCCAGCATTTT. Its translation: CATSREHTPSSNQPQHF. The whole variable domain, remainder taken from reference TRBV15 and TRBJ1-5, is DAMVIQNPRYQVTQFGKPVTLSCSQTLNHNVMYWYQQKSSQAPKLLFHYYDKDFNNEADTPDNFQSRRPNTSFCFLDIRSPGLGDTAMYLCATSREHTPSSNQPQHFGDGTRLSIL.

This rearrangement joins TRBV19 to TRBJ2-1; 10 positions agree with TRBD2. This CDR3 has 17 amino acids. V was pared by 4 bases and J by 1 base, with 7 bases of the junction left unmatched. CDR1 is LNHDA and CDR2 is SQIVND in the germline V gene (reference sequence). This CDR3 is CASSRGGSGRSYNEQFF. CDR3 coding DNA: TGTGCCAGTAGTAGGGGTGGTAGCGGGAGGTCCTACAATGAGCAGTTCTTC. The whole variable domain, filled in from reference TRBV19 and TRBJ2-1, reads DGGITQSPKYLFRKEGQNVTLSCEQNLNHDAMYWYRQDPGQGLRLIYYSQIVNDFQKGDIAEGYSVSREKKESFPLTVTSAQKNPTAFYLCASSRGGSGRSYNEQFFGPGTRLTVL.

V is TRBV19 and J is TRBJ1-6; TRBD1 agrees at 8 bases. Trimming at V came to 5 bases and at J to 10 bases, leaving 7 bases not matched to a gene. This CDR3 is built from 14 residues. CDR1 is LNHDA and CDR2 is SQIVND in the germline V gene (reference sequence). Here the CDR3 DNA reads TGTGCCAGTAGTGGATTTGGACAGGGCTCACCCCTCCACTTT. This codes for CASSGFGQGSPLHF.

The chain employs TRBV6-1 and TRBJ2-3; TRBD2 matches at 10 bases. V shed 2 bases and J 3 bases; nucleotides not matched to a gene: 5. This CDR3 region has 16 residues. CDR1 is MNHNS, CDR2 SASEGT, per germline. The DNA for the CDR3 is TGTGCCAGCAGTGAACTAGCGGGAGTTGCTACAGATACGCAGTATTTT. Translation: CASSELAGVATDTQYF.

This chain joins TRBV5-1 and TRBJ2-7; no definite D call. V lost 2 bases to trimming and J lost 0 bases, with 6 bases between them. The CDR3 has 13 residues. The germline gives CDR1 SGHRS, CDR2 YFSETQ. CDR3 sequence reads: CASSFVSSYEQYF. The CDR3 DNA reads as TGCGCCAGCAGCTTTGTGAGCTCCTACGAGCAGTACTTC.

Only a few counts were recorded for this clone. The chain has TRBV7-6 and TRBJ1-6, with 8 bases lining up with TRBD1. Per germline, CDR1 SGHVS and CDR2 FNYEAQ. V trimming: 5 bases; J trimming: 7 bases; junction bases outside the gene matches: 7. CDR3 length: 15 amino acids. The CDR3 loop is CASSRTTGGNSPLHF. The DNA of the CDR3 is TGTGCCAGCAGCCGTACTACAGGGGGGAATTCACCCCTCCACTTT.

The chain links TRBV3-1 (or the pseudogene TRBV3-2) to TRBJ2-3, with D perhaps given as TRBD1 or TRBD2 (7 bases each). V lost 2 bases, J lost 5 bases, and 23 bases lay in between. This CDR3 contains 18 residues. Germline assignment: CDR1 LGHDT and CDR2 YNNKEL (reference sequence). The CDR3 here is CASSQHRGLTERGDTQYF. Here the CDR3 DNA reads TGTGCCAGCAGCCAACACAGGGGACTAACTGAAAGAGGAGATACGCAGTATTTT.

V is TRBV5-1 and J is TRBJ2-1; no clear D gene. This CDR3 comprises 12 residues. Trimming stripped 5 bases from V and 6 bases from J, with 9 bases between. The germline V gene has CDR1 SGHRS and CDR2 YFSETQ. The CDR3 DNA reads TGCGCCAGCAGTGAACTTACCAATGAGCAGTTCTTC. Amino acids: CASSELTNEQFF. Full variable domain (missing parts from reference TRBV5-1 and TRBJ2-1): KAGVTQTPRYLIKTRGQQVTLSCSPISGHRSVSWYQQTPGQGLQFLFEYFSETQRNKGNFPGRFSGRQFSNSRSEMNVSTLELGDSALYLCASSELTNEQFFGPGTRLTVL.